Below are 26 T cell receptor beta chains sequenced from a single sample in a study of neurological immune-mediated disorders. Each CDR3 protein gets one entry after TCRdb re-called the 5' RACE reads with MiXCR. The sample has 50,000 to 70,000 distinct CDR3 sequences, about 4.9% seen once; the top ten hold 6.5% to 7.5%. Sequenced sample: PBMCs. The receptors here all came from a man younger than 45 with multiple sclerosis.

This clonotype has ten or more counts. The gene calls are TRBV3-1 and TRBJ2-1; perhaps D is TRBD1 or TRBD2 (5 bases each). From germline, CDR1 is LGHDT and CDR2 YNNKEL (reference sequence). Trimming left V 4 bases short and J 6 bases short, with 10 bases between. The CDR3 has 13 residues. The CDR3 protein is CASSPGPGNEQFF. DNA of the CDR3: TGTGCCAGCAGCCCGGGACCTGGCAATGAGCAGTTCTTC.

This clonotype was observed many times. V and J are TRBV29-1 and TRBJ1-2, with a weak D call TRBD1 (5 bases). CDR3 size: 15 residues. Trimming left V 0 bases short and J 7 bases short, with 18 bases between. The germline gives CDR1 SQVTM, CDR2 ANQGSEA. The CDR3 loop reads CSVEDWGGGSAGYTF. In nucleotides, the CDR3 is TGCAGCGTTGAAGATTGGGGGGGAGGTTCAGCTGGCTACACCTTC.

This clonotype was seen ten or more times. The gene calls are TRBV6-6 and TRBJ1-1; D is undetermined. Germline assignment: CDR1 MNHNY and CDR2 SVGAGI (reference sequence). CDR3 length: 16 residues. Trimming cost V 6 bases and J 1 base, with 18 bases left between them. The CDR3 nucleotides read TGTGCCAGCAGCGTAAGAGGGAGGGCATCGAACACTGAAGCTTTCTTT. It specifies CASSVRGRASNTEAFF.

CDR3 in DNA: TGTGCCAGCAGCCTCGGGTCTGCAGGGGAGCTGTTTTTT. This gives the protein CASSLGSAGELFF. The chain employs TRBV11-2 and TRBJ2-2; D gene unclear. Trimming removed 5 bases at V and 8 bases at J, with 12 bases between. This CDR3 has 13 amino acids. Germline V lookup: CDR1 SGHAT, CDR2 FQNNGV.

A note on this clonotype: A clone one base away is much larger, so this may be a read error. The chain links TRBV12-3 or TRBV12-4 to TRBJ1-1; D gene uncertain. Trimming cost V 3 bases and J 9 bases, with 8 bases left between them. The CDR3 runs 11 residues. Here the CDR3 DNA reads TGTGCCAGCAGTTTCGGCCGGAAAGCTTTCTTT. Translated, it gives CASSFGRKAFF.

This clonotype was counted ten times or more. The rearrangement uses TRBV7-8 and TRBJ1-2; D is possibly TRBD1 (5 bases). V was cut by 4 bases and J by 2 bases, with 14 bases left in between. Germline V gene data show CDR1 as SGHVS and CDR2 as FQNEAQ. This CDR3 has 15 amino acids. The CDR3 DNA reads TGTGCCAGCAGCTCCCGAGGGACTTCAAACTATGGCTACACCTTC. Its protein is CASSSRGTSNYGYTF.

Only a few counts were recorded for this clonotype. The V gene is TRBV6-5, the J gene TRBJ2-3; D is undetermined. The CDR3 loop spans 15 amino acids. V was shortened by 0 bases and J by 2 bases, with 9 bases between the two germline ends. Germline loops: CDR1 MNHEY, CDR2 SVGAGI. This CDR3 is CASSYSGRFTDTQYF. CDR3 nucleotides: TGTGCCAGCAGTTACTCCGGCAGATTCACAGATACGCAGTATTTT.

This clonotype was observed many times. The chain recombines TRBV11-2 with TRBJ2-2, with D perhaps being TRBD1 or TRBD2 (5 bases each). Germline V lookup: CDR1 SGHAT, CDR2 FQNNGV. V was pared by 5 bases and J by 6 bases, with 16 bases between. The CDR3 sequence is 15 residues long. CDR3 amino acids: CASSRDPRKAGELFF. Written as DNA, the CDR3 is TGTGCCAGCAGCCGGGACCCGCGAAAGGCCGGGGAGCTGTTTTTT.

In its sample, this clonotype was seen many times. The chain has TRBV3-1 and TRBJ1-5; no reliable D call. V lost 3 bases, J lost 7 bases, and 13 bases lay in between. Germline CDR1 reads LGHDT; CDR2 reads YNNKEL (reference sequence). This CDR3 has 14 residues. The CDR3 loop is CASSHAGLYQPQHF. Written as DNA, the CDR3 is TGTGCCAGCAGCCATGCGGGGTTGTACCAGCCCCAGCATTTT. Looking up the rest from reference TRBV3-1 and TRBJ1-5 gives the full variable domain: DTAVSQTPKYLVTQMGNDKSIKCEQNLGHDTMYWYKQDSKKFLKIMFSYNNKELIINETVPNRFSPKSPDKAHLNLHINSLELGDSAVYFCASSHAGLYQPQHFGDGTRLSIL.

In regard to this clonotype: Being one base from a much bigger clone, this may be a read error. The V and J genes are TRBV4-2 and TRBJ1-4; no clear D gene. CDR1 is LGHNA, CDR2 YNFKEQ, per germline. The V end lost 0 bases, the J end lost 0 bases, and 8 bases lay between the germline ends. The CDR3 loop spans 16 amino acids. The CDR3 nucleotides read TGTGCCAGCAGCCAAGATCCGCGGTCAACTAATGAAAAACTGTTTTTT. Translation gives CASSQDPRSTNEKLFF.

The chain uses TRBV2 and TRBJ1-1, with TRBD1 matching over 8 bases. The germline V gene has CDR1 SNHLY and CDR2 FYNNEI. The CDR3 loop spans 16 amino acids. With 2 bases clipped from V and 7 bases from J, the junction kept 12 bases outside the gene matches. CDR3 coding DNA: TGTGCCAGCAGTGAATCGGGGACAGGCCAACAGCATGAAGCTTTCTTT. Residues: CASSESGTGQQHEAFF.

This clonotype was counted ten times or more. V and J are TRBV12-5 and TRBJ1-4; D uncertain. V dropped 5 bases and J dropped 0 bases, with 13 bases sitting between them. The CDR3 extends over 16 amino acids. Looked up from germline, CDR1 is LGHNT and CDR2 is FRNRAP. The CDR3 here is CASGPARPATNEKLFF. CDR3 coding DNA: TGTGCTAGTGGTCCCGCACGACCAGCAACTAATGAAAAACTGTTTTTT.

This clonotype was recorded at least ten times. The chain links TRBV11-2 to TRBJ1-2, with no clear D. With 4 bases removed from V and 5 bases from J, the gap between germline ends came to 17 bases. This CDR3 spans 15 amino acids. Germline CDR1 is SGHAT and CDR2 is FQNNGV. CDR3 loop: CASSSTRGRRYGYTF. The CDR3 DNA follows: TGTGCCAGCAGCTCTACCCGGGGTAGGCGGTATGGCTACACCTTC.

This clonotype was seen repeatedly, ten times or more. The J gene is TRBJ1-1, the V gene TRBV7-8; D remains unclear. V was shortened by 5 bases and J by 11 bases, with 15 bases between the two germline ends. The germline V gene has CDR1 SGHVS and CDR2 FQNEAQ. This CDR3 contains 12 residues. CDR3 nucleotide sequence: TGTGCCAGCAGCCCCCTCCTCCGCCAGGCTTTCTTT. Protein sequence: CASSPLLRQAFF.

This clonotype has just a few counts. This rearrangement joins TRBV5-1 to TRBJ2-5; D unresolved. V was trimmed by 0 bases and J by 3 bases, leaving 9 bases between them. Germline assignment: CDR1 SGHRS and CDR2 YFSETQ. The CDR3 spans 14 residues. The CDR3 nucleotides are TGCGCCAGCAGCTTGGCCTGGCGGAAAGAGACCCAGTACTTC. It is translated as CASSLAWRKETQYF.

This clonotype has ten or more counts. This chain links TRBV5-1 with TRBJ1-3, with D perhaps matching TRBD1 (6 bases). There are 15 residues in the CDR3. In germline, CDR1 is SGHRS, CDR2 YFSETQ. V was shortened by 4 bases and J by 0 bases, with 11 bases between the two germline ends. The CDR3 DNA reads as TGCGCCAGCAGCCAAACAGGGAACTCTGGAAACACCATATATTTT. Translation: CASSQTGNSGNTIYF.

This clonotype was observed at least ten times. This chain links TRBV10-3 with TRBJ2-1; 7 bases match TRBD1. The CDR3 is 13 residues long. Germline V gene data show CDR1 as ENHRY and CDR2 as SYGVKD. V was clipped by 7 bases and J by 6 bases; unmatched bases: 6. The CDR3 reads CAITDRVTNEQFF. CDR3 nucleotide sequence: TGTGCCATCACTGACAGGGTTACCAATGAGCAGTTCTTC.

This clonotype was recorded many times. The rearrangement joins TRBV9 to TRBJ2-7, with D maybe TRBD2 (6 bases). Germline CDR1 SGDLS, CDR2 YYNGEE. The CDR3 spans 13 residues. The V gene lost 3 bases and the J gene lost 7 bases, with 14 bases spanning the gap. In nucleotides, the CDR3 is TGTGCCAGCAGCGGGGACTCGGCGGGAGAGCAGTACTTC. Protein product: CASSGDSAGEQYF.

This chain's CDR3 is CASSLIEGAEAFF. CDR3 coding DNA: TGTGCCAGCAGCTTGATCGAGGGTGCTGAAGCTTTCTTT. The V call is TRBV5-6, the J call TRBJ1-1; no definite D call. V lost 1 base, J lost 6 bases, and 10 bases lay in between. Germline-derived CDR1 and CDR2 are SGHDT and YYEEEE. This CDR3 comprises 13 residues.

At least ten counts were recorded for this clonotype. CDR3 protein: CASKIQGLHGYTF. CDR3 nucleotide sequence: TGTGCCAGTAAGATACAGGGGCTGCATGGCTACACCTTC. The chain links TRBV19 to TRBJ1-2, with 7 bases that match TRBD1. The ends lost 7 bases at V and 6 bases at J; junction bases unmatched: 8. Germline V gene lookup returns CDR1 LNHDA and CDR2 SQIVND (reference sequence). The CDR3 loop spans 13 amino acids.

This clonotype was picked up many times. J is TRBJ2-3 and V is TRBV9; TRBD2 aligns across 7 bases. CDR3 length: 16 residues. CDR1 and CDR2 from the germline V gene are SGDLS and YYNGEE. V was clipped by 0 bases and J by 2 bases; unmatched bases: 6. CDR3 protein: CASSVGLAAVTDTQYF. The CDR3 nucleotides are TGTGCCAGCAGCGTAGGGCTAGCGGCCGTCACAGATACGCAGTATTTT. Using reference TRBV9 and TRBJ2-3 for the parts outside the CDR3, the full variable domain is DSGVTQTPKHLITATGQRVTLRCSPRSGDLSVYWYQQSLDQGLQFLIQYYNGEERAKGNILERFSAQQFPDLHSELNLSSLELGDSALYFCASSVGLAAVTDTQYFGPGTRLTVL.

This clonotype occurred many times. The chain carries TRBV12-3 or TRBV12-4 and TRBJ2-1; 9 positions match TRBD1. The CDR3 is 16 amino acids. J was trimmed by 6 bases and V by 3 bases; bases with no gene match: 9. CDR3 region: CASSFPQGQGFNEQFF. The CDR3 DNA sequence: TGTGCCAGCAGTTTCCCCCAGGGACAGGGCTTCAATGAGCAGTTCTTC.

The sample holds many counts of this clonotype. The V and J genes are TRBV20-1 and TRBJ1-5; TRBD1 might be the D (6 bases). Per the germline V gene, CDR1 is DFQATT and CDR2 is SNEGSKA (reference sequence). V dropped 5 bases and J dropped 9 bases, with 23 bases sitting between them. This CDR3 is 15 amino acids long. The CDR3 loop is CSAPEGRWRGGPQHF. DNA of the CDR3: TGCAGTGCTCCCGAGGGGCGATGGAGGGGGGGGCCCCAGCATTTT.

The sample holds many counts of this clonotype. V gene TRBV24-1 combines with J gene TRBJ1-4; 9 bases map to TRBD1. The V segment lost 4 bases and the J segment 5 bases; nucleotides outside the gene matches: 4. This CDR3 is built from 15 residues. The germline gives CDR1 KGHDR, CDR2 SFDVKD. The DNA for the CDR3 is TGTGCCACCAGTGAATCCGGGACAGGGAATGAAAAACTGTTTTTT. Its translation is CATSESGTGNEKLFF.

This clonotype was counted at least ten times. The chain recombines TRBV5-6 with TRBJ1-1; D unresolved. The CDR3 spans 13 residues. V lost 1 base, J lost 5 bases, and 9 bases lay in between. Per germline, CDR1 SGHDT and CDR2 YYEEEE. As DNA, the CDR3 is TGTGCCAGCAGCTTGTTCCGGGGAACTGAAGCTTTCTTT. Its protein product is CASSLFRGTEAFF.

A note on this clonotype: At one end, the junction sequence differs from germline, possibly due to a read error. The chain carries TRBV5-1 and TRBJ2-7; D uncertain. The CDR3 totals 13 residues. Germline values: CDR1 SGHRS, CDR2 YFSETQ. The CDR3 DNA follows: TGCGCCAGCAGCTTGAAAAGCTCCGACGAGCAGTACTTC. Its protein product is CASSLKSSDEQYF.